The 20 T cell receptor beta chains below were found in one sample sequenced in a study of cytomegalovirus exposure and HLA in healthy donors. Researchers ran the PCR with 60 Vbeta and 13 Jbeta primers. Sequenced by immunoSEQ multiplex PCR; TCRdb stores in-frame clones only, minus some. The table records around 160,000 clones, roughly 77% of them present only once. Sequencing was performed on PBMCs. The receptor source for this set is a male donor in good health and CMV-seronegative.

The sample holds one count of this clone. Other nucleotide sequences from this sample produce the same CDR3. The V call is TRBV5-1, the J call TRBJ2-1; D perhaps matches TRBD1 (5 bases). This CDR3 spans 12 amino acids. The germline CDR1 and CDR2 sequences are SGHRS and YFSETQ. V lost 0 bases, J lost 10 bases, and 8 bases lay in between. The CDR3 DNA reads TGCGCCAGCAGCTTGGATGCAGGGGAGCAGTTCTTC. It encodes CASSLDAGEQFF.

The J gene is TRBJ1-1, the V gene TRBV9; D uncertain. CDR3 length: 13 amino acids. V was shortened by 0 bases and J by 5 bases, with 8 bases between the two germline ends. The germline CDR1 and CDR2 sequences are SGDLS and YYNGEE. The CDR3: CASSVVSGTEAFF. The DNA for the CDR3 is TGTGCCAGCAGCGTAGTTTCGGGGACTGAAGCTTTCTTT.

Written as DNA, the CDR3 is TGTGCCTGGAGCCAAAGACAGGGTAAAAACACTGAAGCTTTCTTT. Translation gives CAWSQRQGKNTEAFF. The chain joins TRBV30 to TRBJ1-1; TRBD1 aligns across 7 bases. After removal of 3 bases from V and 2 bases from J, the junction contained 9 bases not matched to a gene. The CDR3 sequence is 15 residues long. Germline CDR1 reads GTSNPN; CDR2 reads SVGIG (reference sequence).

CDR3 DNA: TGCGCCAGCAGCCTGGGGACTAGCGGGGGGCGCCGAGAAGAGACCCAGTACTTC. This encodes CASSLGTSGGRREETQYF. The V call is TRBV5-1, the J call TRBJ2-5; 15 bases line up with TRBD2. Per germline, CDR1 SGHRS and CDR2 YFSETQ. Trimming removed 4 bases from V and 3 bases from J; junction bases left unmatched: 10. The CDR3 spans 18 residues. The entire variable domain, with the rest obtained from reference TRBV5-1 and TRBJ2-5, is as follows: KAGVTQTPRYLIKTRGQQVTLSCSPISGHRSVSWYQQTPGQGLQFLFEYFSETQRNKGNFPGRFSGRQFSNSRSEMNVSTLELGDSALYLCASSLGTSGGRREETQYFGPGTRLLVL.

The V gene is TRBV18, the J gene TRBJ2-5, with TRBD1 matching over 8 bases. CDR3 length: 14 residues. V lost 6 bases, J lost 5 bases, and 8 bases stayed unmatched. Germline CDR1 is KGHSH and CDR2 is LQKENI. The CDR3 sequence is CASSQGGQGETQYF. The CDR3 nucleotides read TGTGCCAGCTCCCAAGGCGGACAGGGCGAGACCCAGTACTTC.

The genes are TRBV2 and TRBJ1-5, with D possibly matching TRBD1 (5 bases). Germline lookup yields CDR1 SNHLY and CDR2 FYNNEI. The CDR3 is 15 amino acids. The ends were cut back, 7 bases at V and 3 bases at J, with 16 bases in the middle. CDR3 bases: TGTGCCAGCACCCAAGACAGCTTAATCAATCAGCCCCAGCATTTT. Its translation is CASTQDSLINQPQHF. Full variable domain (rest looked up from reference TRBV2 and TRBJ1-5): EPEVTQTPSHQVTQMGQEVILRCVPISNHLYFYWYRQILGQKVEFLVSFYNNEISEKSEIFDDQFSVERPDGSNFTLKIRSTKLEDSAMYFCASTQDSLINQPQHFGDGTRLSIL.

The chain carries TRBV4-2 and TRBJ1-1; tentatively, D is TRBD1 (5 bases). The CDR3 is made up of 13 amino acids. CDR1 and CDR2 (germline): LGHNA, YNFKEQ. The V and J ends lost 0 bases and 11 bases respectively, with 13 bases between them. CDR3 residues: CASSQDEAGRAFF. As DNA, the CDR3 is TGTGCCAGCAGCCAAGATGAGGCGGGGCGGGCTTTCTTT.

This chain uses TRBV10-3 with TRBJ2-3; 10 nucleotides match TRBD2. Germline values: CDR1 ENHRY, CDR2 SYGVKD. This CDR3 is 14 amino acids long. The V and J ends lost 8 bases and 4 bases, in that order; junction bases with no gene match: 6. In DNA, the CDR3 is TGTGCCATCGGTCCCAGCGGGGGGGCAGATACGCAGTATTTT. Translation gives CAIGPSGGADTQYF.

The V and J genes are TRBV30 and TRBJ1-2; D not certain. Trimming removed 0 bases at V and 3 bases at J, with 14 bases between. This CDR3 has 15 amino acids. Germline V gene data show CDR1 as GTSNPN and CDR2 as SVGIG (reference sequence). The CDR3 reads CAWSVLERFYYGYTF. The CDR3, as DNA: TGTGCCTGGAGTGTACTTGAACGATTCTACTATGGCTACACCTTC.

This rearrangement joins TRBV4-3 to TRBJ1-3; 8 bases match TRBD1. The CDR3 covers 15 residues. Germline V gene data show CDR1 as LGHNA and CDR2 as YSLEER. The trim removed 4 bases at V and 0 bases at J, leaving 2 bases unmatched. This chain's CDR3 is CASSRQGSSGNTIYF. CDR3 in DNA: TGCGCCAGCAGCCGACAGGGGAGCTCTGGAAACACCATATATTTT.

The rearrangement uses TRBV7-2 and TRBJ2-7; TRBD2 matches at 8 bases. Trimming cost V 5 bases and J 2 bases; bases outside gene matches: 14. This CDR3 is 17 amino acids long. The V gene's germline CDR1 is SGHTA and CDR2 FQGNSA. The CDR3 reads CASSLHFGTSEAYEQYF. CDR3 nucleotides: TGTGCCAGCAGCCTCCATTTTGGGACTAGTGAGGCCTACGAGCAGTACTTC.

V is TRBV5-1 and J is TRBJ2-7; D not certain. The CDR3 loop spans 13 amino acids. Trimming stripped 0 bases from V and 2 bases from J, with 6 bases between. Germline CDR1 reads SGHRS; CDR2 reads YFSETQ. DNA for the CDR3: TGCGCCAGCAGCTTGGGGCGGACCTACGAGCAGTACTTC. This gives the protein CASSLGRTYEQYF.

This chain connects TRBV28 to TRBJ1-2, with TRBD1 matching over 8 bases. The CDR3 has 14 residues. Germline CDR1 reads MDHEN; CDR2 reads SYDVKM. V lost 6 bases to trimming and J lost 4 bases; unmatched junction nucleotides: 7. The chain's CDR3 is CASSMGQVSYGYTF. The CDR3 DNA follows: TGTGCCAGCAGCATGGGACAGGTGTCCTATGGCTACACCTTC.

Comment on this clone: The junction departs from germline at one end; a sequencing error may be responsible. The chain joins TRBV7-9 to TRBJ2-5, with TRBD2 as a possible D gene (7 bases). Germline V gene data show CDR1 as SEHNR and CDR2 as FQNEAQ (reference sequence). The CDR3 length is 14 residues. Written as DNA, the CDR3 is TGTTCCAGCAGCTTGGTAGAGGGGGGGGAGACCCAGTACTTC. Protein: CSSSLVEGGETQYF. The full variable domain, completed using reference TRBV7-9 and TRBJ2-5, is DTGVSQNPRHKITKRGQNVTFRCDPISEHNRLYWYRQTLGQGPEFLTYFQNEAQLEKSRLLSDRFSAERPKGSFSTLEIQRTEQGDSAMYLCSSSLVEGGETQYFGPGTRLLVL.

The V call is TRBV4-2, the J call TRBJ2-1; 16 positions match TRBD2. Germline V gives CDR1 LGHNA, CDR2 YNFKEQ. The V segment lost 1 base and the J segment 8 bases; nucleotides outside the gene matches: 11. The CDR3 has 19 amino acids. The CDR3 is CASSQAGGTSGGAPDEQFF. The DNA for the CDR3 is TGTGCCAGCAGCCAAGCGGGGGGGACTAGCGGGGGGGCCCCCGATGAGCAGTTCTTC.

The chain combines TRBV7-2 with TRBJ2-3, with 10 bases matching TRBD1. Germline assignment: CDR1 SGHTA and CDR2 FQGNSA. CDR3 length: 14 amino acids. Unmatched junction bases numbered 12, after V lost 8 bases and J lost 10 bases. This CDR3 is CASRPGTGDGPQYF. As DNA, the CDR3 is TGTGCCAGCCGTCCCGGGACAGGGGACGGTCCGCAGTATTTT.

This rearrangement joins TRBV5-1 to TRBJ1-4; TRBD1 matches at 8 bases. The length of the CDR3 is 13 residues. V gave up 5 bases and J gave up 8 bases; unmatched junction bases: 5. In germline, CDR1 is SGHRS, CDR2 YFSETQ. The CDR3 sequence is CASRDREDEKLFF. The CDR3 coding sequence is TGCGCCAGCAGGGACAGGGAGGACGAAAAACTGTTTTTT.

This clone has just one count. The rearrangement joins TRBV7-8 to TRBJ1-5, with D unclear. Germline-derived CDR1 and CDR2 are SGHVS and FQNEAQ. V dropped 6 bases and J dropped 6 bases, with 12 bases sitting between them. The CDR3 contains 13 residues. The CDR3 sequence: CASSFTSSQPQHF. The CDR3 DNA reads TGTGCCAGCAGTTTCACCTCGAGTCAGCCCCAGCATTTT.

The chain combines TRBV2 with TRBJ1-6, with a weak D call TRBD1 (5 bases). Per germline, CDR1 SNHLY and CDR2 FYNNEI. V was shortened by 2 bases and J by 10 bases, with 15 bases between the two germline ends. This CDR3 spans 15 amino acids. The CDR3 loop reads CASSESNQGGSPLHF. CDR3 nucleotide sequence: TGTGCCAGCAGTGAAAGTAACCAGGGTGGATCACCCCTCCACTTT.

The V gene is TRBV7-9, the J gene TRBJ1-1; D gene ambiguous. The CDR3 sequence is 15 residues long. The V and J ends lost 3 bases and 2 bases respectively, with 13 bases between them. Germline CDR1 reads SEHNR; CDR2 reads FQNEAQ (reference sequence). The CDR3 region is CASSFSEVTNTEAFF. The CDR3 nucleotides read TGTGCCAGCAGCTTTAGCGAGGTCACCAACACTGAAGCTTTCTTT.